The clone carrying this TCR beta chain was detected once. TCRdb reprocessed the PCR reads via MiXCR and lists one record per CDR3 protein. The data hold approximately 12,000 distinct CDR3 sequences, with less than 60% observed a single time. This sample was taken from a study of CD4 and CD8 cells across lung adenocarcinoma regions. This CDR3 spans 16 amino acids. V dropped 1 base and J dropped 0 bases, with 12 bases sitting between them. The germline CDR1 and CDR2 sequences are SGHTA and FQGTGA. The patients had localized lung adenocarcinoma, a non-small cell subtype. The sequenced sample was CD8+ T cells from the margin of a lung tumor. The chain couples TRBV7-3 to TRBJ1-1, with D possibly TRBD1 on 6 matching bases. This receptor was identified in a female donor with lung adenocarcinoma. The CD4 and CD8 labels of this study may be unreliable. The chain's CDR3 is CASSLMGRGLNTEAFF. The CDR3 bases are TGTGCCAGCAGCTTAATGGGGAGGGGGTTGAACACTGAAGCTTTCTTT.